The sequence of this T cell receptor beta chain was determined in a study of cytomegalovirus exposure and HLA in healthy donors (dated by TCRdb to 2016 to 2017). As for the study more broadly: An earlier analysis of about 560 of the donors reported 250 to 300 Gb of sequence data and 117 million unique TCR beta sequences obtained from approximately 180 million T cells. The study used immunosequencing to profile the T cell repertoires of approximately 640 subjects and linked those repertoires to cytomegalovirus serostatus. To decide whether each TCR beta V gene segment behaved as functional or pseudogenic, an earlier analysis of 587 of the donors relied on high-throughput TCR beta sequencing. In a later genetic analysis, genome-wide SNP genotypes for about 55% of the 666 donors were used, and that subset was treated as a discovery cohort. Class I and class II HLA loci were covered by the typing at four-digit resolution. To study patterns of TCR occurrence, a later analysis re-analyzed previously published TCR beta repertoires from around 660 donors and added high-resolution HLA genotyping. Donor age, sex, ethnicity and CMV serostatus were collected together with the repertoire data. An early release covering roughly 580 HLA-typed donors comprised about 300 gigabases of sequencing data and 65 million to 100 million unique TCR sequences. Rather than using new phenotypic data, the later analysis identified candidate immune exposures from TCR beta sequences and from how often those sequences occurred across donors. Typing coverage varied by locus: roughly 620-640 donors for A, B, C, DRB1 and DQB1; roughly 560 for DQA1; about 600 for DPA1; roughly 450 for DPB1. To predict cytomegalovirus infection status, the study combined high-throughput TCR immunosequencing, statistical association of individual TCRs with disease status, and machine learning. Every repertoire in the discovery cohort had been generated on one and the same sequencing platform. In addition to the first cohort of 666 subjects, a separate validation cohort of 120 different subjects was used. Because of strong linkage in the cohort, roughly five DR-DQ haplotypes were treated as single units for association and clustering. Among 300 to 500 genotyped donors of the cohort, an average of approximately 240,000 unique TCR beta nucleotide sequences was sequenced per donor, of which about 18% were non-productive. The genetic ancestry cluster associated with self-reported Caucasian donors included about 81% of the 300 to 400 genotyped donors. The study aimed to test whether signatures of past pathogen exposure could be identified by cataloging public T cell receptors. General conclusions and limits of the study: Broadly in line with IMGT annotations, most TCR beta V segments showed up in productive rearrangements about 90% or about 30% of the time in an earlier analysis of a few hundred of the donors. At a false discovery rate of 0.05, a later analysis linked 15,000 to 20,000 TCR beta sequences to specific HLA alleles. Correlated functional status among segregating V segments might reflect linkage disequilibrium, but an unknown experimental factor could not be ruled out. Immune exposure information for the cohort was limited to CMV serostatus. A further reported finding was that TCR beta sequences accurately predicted the HLA-A and HLA-B alleles for most subjects in the first cohort. In a later analysis, TCR association rates were found to vary across HLA loci, with the most associated TCRs seen for DRB1 alleles and the fewest for HLA-C alleles. The study listed 164 TCR beta chains as associated with cytomegalovirus. The sequencing pipeline was judged likely to have produced a cluster of highly shared sequence variants as a technical artifact. Presence/absence analyses assumed roughly uniform sequencing depth across donors, an assumption that may not hold. A later analysis reported that several top co-occurrence clusters appeared linked to parvovirus B19, influenza, CMV and Epstein-Barr virus. According to a later genetic analysis, donors in an Asian-associated ancestry cluster had fewer N-insertions in productive TCRs than the approximately 700-donor mean. Cytomegalovirus status was reported to be diagnosed by the classifier with high specificity and sensitivity in both the original and validation cohorts. The cohort was sequenced for TCR beta chains only, and without alpha or paired-chain data the features that could be detected were limited. Across donors, most TCR sequences were observed very rarely, whereas some public TCRs were present in many individuals. V-gene and J-gene trimming of TCR beta chains was associated with a missense DCLRE1C variant in a later genetic analysis, and the association was replicated in an independent cohort. Assigning TCR associations to individual alleles was difficult when HLA alleles, especially DR and DQ, strongly co-occurred. The authors suggested that the approach could potentially be generalized to other disease states and immunological phenotypes. Compared with equally common non-associated chains, HLA-associated TCR beta chains in a later analysis were more clonally expanded and had lower generation probabilities. In vitro tests confirmed that a few of the cytomegalovirus-associated TCR beta chains recognize cytomegalovirus antigens. Because some donors lacked HLA typing at each locus, the association tests relied only on the typed subset. Because the 87-base-pair reads could not distinguish some IMGT-functional V segments, including TRBV6-2 and TRBV6-3, those segments were excluded. The earlier analysis of 450 to 700 of the donors excluded roughly 17 rarely observed V segments, including chromosome 9 orphons, because counts were too low. A later analysis found that most CMV-associated TCR beta chains appeared HLA-restricted, with HLA associations seemingly driven largely by CMV exposure.

A word on this clone: Its binding antigen is unknown. Nothing much larger sits one base from this clone, and base qualities are not available.

The cohort comprised 710 or so healthy bone marrow donors. At the time of sampling, every cohort member was nominally healthy, though immune exposures that went unrecorded were likely present. The donor tested CMV seropositive and was one of the 289 seropositive cohort members. Each donor provided a peripheral blood sample, and peripheral blood mononuclear cells were used for TCR beta sequencing. Genomic DNA extraction from the blood cell samples was performed with the Qiagen DNeasy Blood Extraction Kit. For CDR1 and CDR2, the germline V gene lists MNHEY and SVGAGI. From its cysteine to its phenylalanine, the CDR3 spans 15 amino acids. Just CDR3 DNA is preserved here, 45 bases in frame from base 1. V and J are truncated by 5 bases and 2 bases respectively, leaving an intervening sequence of 10 bases. Library generation was performed with the immunoSEQ multiplex PCR assay. For the multiplex PCR, a mixture combining 60 forward primers for TCR Vbeta segments and 13 reverse primers for TCR Jbeta segments was used. Amplification of the CDR3 region of rearranged TCR beta genes was performed with a multiplex PCR assay on genomic DNA. Amplified TCR beta libraries were sequenced as 87-base-pair reads on the Illumina HiSeq System. The source study handled its data this way. Across the 500 to 750 repertoires, a later analysis counted roughly 77 million unique TCR beta chains, around 10 million of which were shared by at least two donors. A nearest-neighbor algorithm error-corrected the raw reads and collapsed the reads into unique sequences, merging closely related sequences to remove PCR and sequencing errors. To assign V, D and J gene segments, CDR3 sequences were aligned to IMGT reference sequences. For a sequence to be retained, a match of at least six nucleotides to both a V gene segment and a J gene segment was required. A rearrangement was called productive if the CDR3 had no stop codons and remained in frame with V and J, and every other rearrangement was called non-productive. CDR3 was defined by IMGT convention, running from the second conserved V-encoded cysteine to the conserved J-encoded phenylalanine. In an earlier analysis of just under 600 of the donors, sequences lacking an unambiguous match to a single V gene segment were excluded. In an earlier analysis of 587 of the donors, a V segment was called functional when productive rearrangements were above 56.7%, and segregating when the standard deviation between donors exceeded 5%. A statistical classification framework was developed to diagnose cytomegalovirus status using the catalog of TCR beta chain sequences. A later analysis assigned V and J genes by comparing TCR nucleotide sequences with IMGT/GENE-DB human TR gene sequences. The TCRdist pipeline was used in a later analysis to assign CDR3 sequences and most-parsimonious VDJ recombination scenarios. In a later analysis, every TCR beta chain was defined by the combination of its CDR3 amino acid sequence and its V-gene family, and reads without a unique V-gene family were dropped. As a way to deal with suspected cross-contamination and a sequencing artifact, a later analysis dropped 640 or so nucleotide sequences that were highly shared and had low generation probability. A later analysis calculated a clonal expansion index for each public chain from normalized within-repertoire ranks of inferred template counts. Generation probabilities in a later analysis came from a VDJ recombination model fitted to out-of-frame rearrangements, and those results were checked against IGoR. Hypergeometric tests were used in a later analysis to score TCR-TCR, TCR-HLA and TCR-CMV co-occurrence, with a repertoire-size bias correction applied to the TCR pairs. In a later analysis, false discovery rates were estimated by permuting HLA or CMV assignments 20 times. In a later analysis, co-occurring TCRs were grouped using DBSCAN, and TCRdist sequence similarity was added for clustering within HLA-allele-positive subsets. Co-occurrence clustering excluded repertoires with fewer than 30,000 or more than 120,000 public chains, plus five with anomalous nucleotide sharing. TCRdb stores this immuneACCESS table with in-frame sequences only. Part of the clones is absent; in the studies checked, under half of the shortfall reflects unresolved V genes, and no reason is known for the rest. That table supplies the V and J calls and clone size; D and trimming were determined from the DNA. The sample table holds 90,000 to 100,000 clones, of which roughly 63% were seen once. Clones ranked in the top ten supply 5.5% to 6.5% of the sample.

The sequence is built from TRBV6-5 and TRBJ2-6; possibly the D gene is TRBD1, per 5 matching bases. Material: PBMCs. The receptor comes from a boy aged 5-17 years in good health and CMV-seropositive. The CDR3 protein sequence reads: CASSKAGTGANVLTF. Read as DNA, the sequence is TGTGCCAGCAGTAAGGCAGGGACTGGGGCCAACGTCCTGACTTTC.